Listed here is a single TCR beta chain. At one end, the junction sequence differs from germline, possibly due to a read error. Per the germline V gene, CDR1 is SQVTM and CDR2 is ANQGSEA. The CDR3 totals 15 residues. This entry belongs to a study of tumor-infiltrating lymphocytes in primary liver carcinoma. The researchers obtained blood RNA from unsorted whole blood and also extracted germline DNA. cDNA specific to TCR beta was made from around 450 ng of total RNA, with a constant-region primer employed for priming. Slightly modified ARM-PCR served as the procedure for the TCR beta libraries. These libraries came from three rounds of nested multiplex PCR. In the first two PCR rounds, TRBV1-TRBV30 forward primers were paired with a C-beta reverse primer, and each round lasted approximately 9 cycles. TCRdb re-called the multiplex PCR reads through MiXCR, storing one row per CDR3 protein. Here the sample spans roughly 330,000 distinct CDR3 sequences, less than 75% being singletons.

The sequenced sample was peripheral blood. The sequence was collected from a man aged 35 to 55 with primary liver carcinoma and hepatitis B virus infection. The rearrangement links TRBV29-1 to TRBJ2-3, with D tentatively TRBD1 or TRBD2 (5 bases each). The CDR3: CNVVSGRKSTDTQYF. CDR3 DNA sequence: TGCAACGTTGTTTCGGGACGTAAGAGCACAGATACGCAATATTTT.